These 12 T cell receptor beta chains were sequenced from one sample in a study of blood T cell repertoires in COVID-19. Here immunoSEQ multiplex PCR was the method, and the copy in TCRdb shows in-frame clones only, minus some. The table has 120,000 to 150,000 clones, around 86% seen once. The sequenced sample consisted of peripheral blood. The receptors were sampled from a woman older than 75 with acute or convalescent COVID-19.

The chain employs TRBV12-3 or TRBV12-4 and TRBJ2-1; D gene ambiguous. The CDR3 totals 12 residues. V was trimmed by 5 bases and J by 4 bases, leaving 6 bases between them. The CDR3 coding sequence is TGTGCCAGCAGTGCCCAGTACAATGAGCAGTTCTTC. It translates to CASSAQYNEQFF.

This clone was found once. The chain uses TRBV3-1 (or the pseudogene TRBV3-2) and TRBJ2-3, with D possibly being TRBD2 (5 bases). Germline values: CDR1 LGHDT, CDR2 YNNKEL (reference sequence). The CDR3 spans 13 residues. V was clipped by 4 bases and J by 6 bases, with 11 bases between them. The CDR3 spells CASSPLSGDTQYF. The DNA of the CDR3 is TGTGCCAGCAGCCCCTTGTCGGGGGATACGCAGTATTTT.

The chain recombines TRBV27 with TRBJ2-1; D is uncertain. V gave up 6 bases and J gave up 0 bases, with 18 bases separating them. Germline CDR1 MNHEY, CDR2 SMNVEV (reference sequence). The CDR3 spans 17 residues. CDR3 coding DNA: TGTGCCAGCAGGACCCTACTACGGGTCAACTCCTACAATGAGCAGTTCTTC. This sequence encodes CASRTLLRVNSYNEQFF.

V usage is TRBV7-3 and J usage is TRBJ1-2, with a weak D call TRBD1 (5 bases). CDR1 and CDR2 from the germline V gene are SGHTA and FQGTGA. The CDR3 length is 15 residues. The V gene lost 4 bases and the J gene lost 2 bases, with 14 bases spanning the gap. Here the CDR3 DNA reads TGTGCCAGCAGCTCCCGGGACTCGGGCAACTATGGCTACACCTTC. Translated: CASSSRDSGNYGYTF.

This clone was counted at least ten times. The CDR3 DNA reads TGCGCCAGCAGTGATGGTCAGGGGTATGGCTACACCTTC. This encodes CASSDGQGYGYTF. This sequence joins TRBV10-2 and TRBJ1-2, with D perhaps matching TRBD1 (6 bases). V lost 3 bases and J lost 5, with 10 bases in between. CDR1 and CDR2 from the germline V gene are WSHSY and SAAADI. This CDR3 contains 13 residues.

This chain uses TRBV19 with TRBJ1-6; D is unresolved. The CDR3 runs 16 residues. Per the germline V gene, CDR1 is LNHDA and CDR2 is SQIVND (reference sequence). Trimming took off 8 bases at V and 0 bases at J, with 14 bases between the two ends. CDR3 sequence reads: CASAPYGVSYNSPLHF. For the CDR3, the DNA is TGTGCCAGTGCCCCGTACGGGGTCTCCTATAATTCACCCCTCCACTTT.

The chain carries TRBV5-6 and TRBJ2-5, with a tentative D call TRBD2 (5 bases). The CDR3 has 13 residues. Germline loops: CDR1 SGHDT, CDR2 YYEEEE. The V end was cut by 3 bases, the J end by 1 base, with 7 bases between. DNA for the CDR3: TGTGCCAGCAGCTGGGGAGCCCAAGAGACCCAGTACTTC. It translates to CASSWGAQETQYF.

The CDR3 DNA follows: TGTGCCAGCAGCTTGACAGGACGGGATACGCAGTATTTT. This codes for CASSLTGRDTQYF. The chain combines TRBV5-8 with TRBJ2-3; D is perhaps TRBD1 (5 bases). The germline CDR1 and CDR2 sequences are SGHTS and YDEGEE. V was clipped by 1 base and J by 6 bases, with 9 bases between them. The CDR3 covers 13 residues.

The J gene is TRBJ1-2, the V gene TRBV4-1; 7 nucleotides agree with TRBD1. The V and J ends lost 4 bases and 4 bases, in that order; junction bases with no gene match: 9. The V gene's germline CDR1 is MGHRA and CDR2 YSYEKL. The CDR3 spans 15 residues. The CDR3, as DNA: TGCGCCAGCAGCCCGAGGGTGACAGGGACCTATGGCTACACCTTC. Translation gives CASSPRVTGTYGYTF.

This clone was detected once. The J gene is TRBJ2-7, the V gene TRBV23-1; 7 bases are shared with TRBD1. TRBV23-1 is given ORF status, its function remaining uncertain. Unmatched junction bases numbered 9, after V lost 4 bases and J lost 6 bases. This CDR3 is built from 14 residues. The CDR3 region is CASSRRQGNSEQYF. The CDR3 DNA reads as TGCGCCAGCAGTCGGAGACAGGGTAATAGCGAGCAGTACTTC.

This chain uses TRBV5-5 with TRBJ1-6, with TRBD1 identical over 10 bases. The germline V gene encodes CDR1 SGHKS and CDR2 YYEKEE (reference sequence). The V gene end was trimmed by 5 bases and the J gene end by 11 bases; junction bases not matched to a gene: 13. CDR3 size: 16 residues. CDR3 loop: CASSSGQGRIHAPLHF. The CDR3, as DNA: TGTGCCAGCAGTTCGGGACAGGGGAGAATTCACGCACCCCTCCACTTT.

The sample holds one count of this clone. The chain combines TRBV4-2 with TRBJ1-3; 9 bases fit TRBD1. CDR3 length: 16 residues. Germline values: CDR1 LGHNA, CDR2 YNFKEQ. V shed 1 base, J shed 0 bases, and the junction held 1 base outside the gene matches. The CDR3 is CASSQVDRGSGNTIYF. Here the CDR3 DNA reads TGTGCCAGCAGCCAAGTGGACAGGGGCTCTGGAAACACCATATATTTT.